This T cell receptor (beta chain) came from a study of blood T cell repertoires in COVID-19. Study context: Both acute and convalescent COVID-19 samples were obtained from the United States, Italy and Spain. PBMCs, B-cell-depleted T cells, or T cells provided the cDNA or gDNA that made up the material.

Enrollment of patients from Seattle took place during active infection, with longitudinal follow-up. V was cut by 4 bases and J by 0 bases, with 14 bases left in between. Germline V gene lookup returns CDR1 SGHKS and CDR2 YYEKEE (reference sequence). The CDR3 length is 16 residues. Per the authors' pipeline: Estimates of nucleated cell counts were drawn from the amplification of reference gene primers. Sequenced by immunoSEQ multiplex PCR; TCRdb stores in-frame clones only, minus some. Clone size and the V and J calls come from that table; the DNA yielded D and trimming. The sample has 150,000 or so clones, about 89% seen once.

The specimen sequenced was peripheral blood. The TCR comes from a man in his fifties or sixties with COVID-19, enrolled during active disease. V usage is TRBV5-5 and J usage is TRBJ1-3; the D gene is possibly TRBD1 (5 bases). The CDR3, as DNA: TGTGCCAGCAGCGCCGGGACTTACAGCTCTGGAAACACCATATATTTT. Its protein is CASSAGTYSSGNTIYF.